Listed below are T cell receptor beta chains from one sample, sequenced in a study of T-cell memory formation after mild COVID-19. TCRdb fed the 5' RACE reads into MiXCR, producing one record per CDR3 protein. In the table there are about half a million distinct CDR3 sequences, around a sixth of which are singletons. What was sequenced was PBMCs or a T cell subset sorted from them (not recorded which). The receptors come from an adult woman who had mild COVID-19 (a few samples of this study predate the infection). Cell type and time point are not known. The CDR3 runs from the conserved cysteine through the conserved F or W. A D gene is named only where the DNA matches it firmly. Not every row has a clone size; where given, it reads once, few, many or a size class.

abundance,j_gene,d_gene,v_gene,CDR3nt,CDR3aa
NA,TRBJ1-4,TRBD1,TRBV4-2,TGTGCCAGCAGCCAAGGTCCGGGACAGGGGAAAAAACTGTTTTTT,CASSQGPGQGKKLFF
NA,TRBJ2-3,TRBD1,TRBV9,TGTGCCAGCAGCGTAGTCCAGGGGGCCGCAGATACGCAGTATTTT,CASSVVQGAADTQYF
NA,TRBJ2-7,NA,TRBV24-1,TGTGCCACCAGTGCTGCCGGGATGAACTACGAGCAGTACTTC,CATSAAGMNYEQYF
few,TRBJ1-6,NA,TRBV25-1,TGTGCCAGCAGTGATGACCAGATGGAACCCCTCCACTTT,CASSDDQMEPLHF
NA,TRBJ1-2,TRBD1,TRBV11-2,TGTGCCAGCAGCTTGACTGTGACAGGGTTGCCACGGGGCTACACCTTC,CASSLTVTGLPRGYTF
few,TRBJ1-5,NA,TRBV4-3,TGCGCCAGCAGCCAAGACAGGGTACAGCCCCAGCATTTT,CASSQDRVQPQHF
few,TRBJ2-1,TRBD2,TRBV7-2,TGTGCCAGCAGCCAAGAGGCTAGCGGACGGGGGAATGAGCAGTTCTTC,CASSQEASGRGNEQFF
few,TRBJ2-2,NA,TRBV29-1,TGCAGCGTTGAAGAGACGCCCGGGGAGCTGTTTTTT,CSVEETPGELFF
few,TRBJ2-1,NA,TRBV19,TGTGCCAGTAGTATCCCCGCGAGTGAGCAGTTCTTC,CASSIPASEQFF
few,TRBJ2-3,NA,TRBV15,TGTGCCACCAGCAGAGGGACGGCCCAGGGGACAGATACGCAGTATTTT,CATSRGTAQGTDTQYF
NA,TRBJ1-2,NA,TRBV27,TGTGCCAGCAGCACACACATTAGGGGGAATCTTGACTATGGCTACACCTTC,CASSTHIRGNLDYGYTF